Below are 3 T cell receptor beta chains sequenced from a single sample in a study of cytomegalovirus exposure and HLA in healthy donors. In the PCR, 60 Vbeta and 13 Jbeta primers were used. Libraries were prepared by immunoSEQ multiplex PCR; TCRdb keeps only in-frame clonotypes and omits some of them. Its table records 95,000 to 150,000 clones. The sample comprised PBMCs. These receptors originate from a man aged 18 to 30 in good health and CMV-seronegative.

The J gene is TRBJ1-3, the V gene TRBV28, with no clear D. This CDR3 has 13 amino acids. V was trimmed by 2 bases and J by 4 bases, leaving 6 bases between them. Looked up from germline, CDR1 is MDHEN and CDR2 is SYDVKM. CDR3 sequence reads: CASSLIAGNTIYF. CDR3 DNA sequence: TGTGCCAGCAGTTTAATCGCGGGAAACACCATATATTTT.

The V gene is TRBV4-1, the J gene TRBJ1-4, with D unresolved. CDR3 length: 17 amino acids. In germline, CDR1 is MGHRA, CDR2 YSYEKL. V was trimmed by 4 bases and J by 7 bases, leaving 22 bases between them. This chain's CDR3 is CASSLPTRGIVIEKLFF. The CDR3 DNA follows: TGCGCCAGCAGCCTCCCTACCCGGGGAATAGTGATTGAAAAACTGTTTTTT.

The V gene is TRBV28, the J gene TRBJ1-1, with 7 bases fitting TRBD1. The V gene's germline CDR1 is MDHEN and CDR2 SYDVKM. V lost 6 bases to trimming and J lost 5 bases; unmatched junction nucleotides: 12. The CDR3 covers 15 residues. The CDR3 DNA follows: TGTGCCAGCAGACCGTGGGACAGTGGGAGAACTGAAGCTTTCTTT. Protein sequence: CASRPWDSGRTEAFF.